This T cell receptor (beta chain) was identified during a study of T cell responses to AZD1222 COVID-19 vaccine listed by TCRdb under 2021. A note on the overall study: AZD1222 recipients whose second dose came at about 4 weeks and those whose second dose came at about 12 weeks were combined into one group, since spike-specific TCR depth and breadth did not differ between the two schedules. Trial participants were enrolled by age into 18-55, 56-69 and 70-plus year subgroups, with around 150, 28 and 57 TCR-sequenced participants respectively. TCR sequencing was performed for more than 230 trial participants, of whom 200 to 220 were given two doses of AZD1222 and some 26 were given two doses of MenACWY control vaccine.

What this sample's time point label stands for: baseline before first vaccination. The vaccinee samples were drawn from two UK trials, COV001 and COV002, one of which was a single-blind randomized controlled phase 2/3 trial testing AZD1222 (ChAdOx1 nCoV-19) in healthy adults. For TCRbeta chain sequencing, PBMC samples from trial participants were taken at day 0 and at day 28 after the second dose. The CDR3 regions of human TCRbeta chains were subjected to immunosequencing. Under the source paper's analysis protocol: Repertoire TCRs were checked for matches against a reference library of SARS-CoV-2-specific TCRs that had been generated using the MIRA antigen-specificity platform. Breadth was defined as the fraction of unique TCRs that were SARS-CoV-2-associated. Depth was defined as the fraction of total T cells that were SARS-CoV-2-associated. Using the MIRA data, every spike-specific TCR was mapped to the spike region that the TCR reacted to and assigned to either a CD4 or a CD8 class. Log10-transformed breadth and depth values were compared by one-way ANOVA with Sidak's multiple comparisons tests. Here the immuneACCESS table is served through TCRdb, limited to in-frame sequences with V and J called. Missing clones are a known gap in these copies; in checked studies unresolved V genes cover under half, and the rest lacks a known reason. Clone size and the V and J calls come from that table; the DNA yielded D and trimming. This sample comprises about 140,000 clones, just over 90% of them detected only once. The ten most abundant clones make up about 8.6% of the sample.

As encoded in the germline V gene, CDR1 is KGHSH while CDR2 is LQKENI. V is reduced by 5 bases and J by 0 bases, leaving a spacing of 8 bases between them. The CDR3, cysteine through phenylalanine, is 13 amino acids long. Just CDR3 DNA is preserved here, 39 bases in frame from base 1. With regard to this clone: Its antigen remains unidentified. Nothing much larger sits one base from this clone, and base qualities are not available.

Beyond this particular receptor, the publication reports: In the small 56-69-year group, the increase in depth fell short of significance, most likely because of low power. The whole spike protein was spanned by vaccine-associated CD4 TCRs, and dominant responses were seen in regions 160-218 and 743-854. Most participants were white British and females outnumbered males, and the authors suggested that clonal diversity may have been underestimated. Conclusions about previously exposed vaccinees are limited, since just five or six AZD1222 recipients were seropositive for SARS-CoV-2 at baseline. After two AZD1222 doses, spike-specific TCR breadth and depth were significantly higher than at day 0 and than in MenACWY recipients. Reportedly, almost half of the unique spike-specific TCRs recognized epitopes lying outside the regions that are mutated in the B.1.351 and B.1.1.7 variants. Because no samples from the day 14 peak response were available, repertoires could be characterized only after the peak T cell response.

The V and J segments used are TRBV18 and TRBJ2-7; the D element might be TRBD1 or TRBD2, as each aligns at 5 bases. The sample was peripheral blood, taken on day 0 of AZD1222 vaccination. This TCR was sampled from an adult in good health. The sequenced DNA is TGTGCCAGCTCAGGGGACCTCTCCTACGAGCAGTACTTC. Its protein product is CASSGDLSYEQYF.